This T cell receptor (beta chain) was found in a study of regulatory T cells in long-lasting Graves disease. Specified time point: newly diagnosed GD, antithyroid drugs for less than 3 months. Scientists built the TCR library using RNA that was extracted from PBMCs. Building the TCR beta libraries relied on iRepertoire HTBI primers, and CDR3 regions underwent Arm-PCR. From the multiplex PCR reads, TCRdb called clonotypes with MiXCR, one entry per CDR3 protein. The sample holds 530,000 or so distinct CDR3 sequences, approximately 12% seen once. This clonotype was seen only a few times. This sample was shared with a second study, whose subject was T cells in Graves' hyperthyroidism and ophthalmopathy.

Sequencing used peripheral blood mononuclear cells (PBMCs), obtained at new diagnosis, from a patient treated with antithyroid drugs. This receptor was taken from a man aged 25 to 45 with Graves disease.

CDR3 DNA: TGTGCCAGCAGTATCGGGACTGGCGCCGGGGAGCTGTTTTTT. The encoded protein is CASSIGTGAGELFF. The J gene is TRBJ2-2, the V gene TRBV27, with a tentative D call TRBD2 (6 bases). V was pared by 5 bases and J by 6 bases, with 13 bases between. Germline loops: CDR1 MNHEY, CDR2 SMNVEV (reference sequence). The CDR3 runs to 14 residues.